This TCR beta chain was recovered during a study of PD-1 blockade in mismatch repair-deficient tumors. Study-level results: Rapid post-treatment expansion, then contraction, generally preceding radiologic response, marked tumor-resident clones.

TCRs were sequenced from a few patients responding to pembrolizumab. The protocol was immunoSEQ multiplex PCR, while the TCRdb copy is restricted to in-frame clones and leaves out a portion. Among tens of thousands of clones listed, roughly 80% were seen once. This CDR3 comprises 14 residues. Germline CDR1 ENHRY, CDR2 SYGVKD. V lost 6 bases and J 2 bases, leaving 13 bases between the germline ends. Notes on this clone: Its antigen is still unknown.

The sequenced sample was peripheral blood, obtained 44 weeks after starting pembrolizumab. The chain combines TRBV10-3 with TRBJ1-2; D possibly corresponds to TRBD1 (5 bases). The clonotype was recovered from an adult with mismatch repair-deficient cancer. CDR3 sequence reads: CAIRAQAPNYGYTF. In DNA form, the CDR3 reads TGTGCCATCAGAGCACAGGCGCCCAACTATGGCTACACCTTC.